A selection of T cell receptor beta chains follows, all from one sample in a study of shared clonotypes between healthy human individuals. Generated by immunoSEQ multiplex PCR, the TCRdb table keeps only in-frame clones and is missing some. The sample includes some 2 million clones, approximately 94% seen only once; the top ten take 1% to 1.3%. The sequencing input was naive CD8+ T cells sorted from blood. The receptors here all came from a young man in good health. The CDR3 runs from the conserved cysteine through the conserved F or W. A D gene is named only where the DNA matches it firmly. The size of a clone is reported for some rows only, either as once, few or many, or as a class for expanded clones.

V gene	D gene	clone size	J gene	CDR3 protein	CDR3 DNA
TRBV5-4	NA	NA	TRBJ1-6	CASSLGTGGSPLHF	TGTGCCAGCAGCTTGGGTACGGGGGGTTCACCCCTCCACTTT
TRBV4-1	NA	NA	TRBJ2-1	CASSHLEGRNEQFF	TGCGCCAGCAGCCATCTTGAGGGCCGCAATGAGCAGTTCTTC
TRBV12-2	NA	NA	TRBJ1-2	CASRLPPYATGDGGYTF	TGTGCAAGTCGCTTACCACCTTACGCGACAGGGGACGGTGGCTACACCTTC
TRBV6-1	NA	NA	TRBJ1-5	CASSLDWRNQPQHF	TGTGCCAGCAGTTTGGACTGGCGGAATCAGCCCCAGCATTTT
TRBV9	NA	NA	TRBJ1-1	CASSVAIMGLNTEAFF	TGTGCCAGCAGCGTAGCTATCATGGGGTTGAACACTGAAGCTTTCTTT
TRBV30	NA	NA	TRBJ2-7	CASDYPSSYEQYF	TGTGCCTCGGACTATCCGAGCTCCTACGAGCAGTACTTC
TRBV10-3	NA	NA	TRBJ1-1	CAISEVSGSMNTEAFF	TGTGCCATCAGTGAGGTGTCAGGGAGTATGAACACTGAAGCTTTCTTT
TRBV6-1	TRBD1	NA	TRBJ1-2	CASSSLGQGAEGYTF	TGTGCCAGCAGCAGCCTAGGTCAGGGGGCAGAAGGCTACACCTTC
TRBV10-3	NA	NA	TRBJ2-6	CAISEVQVQYSGANVLTF	TGTGCCATCAGTGAAGTGCAGGTTCAATACTCTGGGGCCAACGTCCTGACTTTC
TRBV27	TRBD2	NA	TRBJ2-3	CASSSTRGAGGPPDTQYF	TGTGCCAGCAGTTCCACCCGGGGTGCGGGAGGTCCCCCAGATACGCAGTATTTT
TRBV9	NA	NA	TRBJ2-7	CASSVDLGRGIEEQYF	TGTGCCAGCAGCGTAGACTTGGGCAGGGGAATCGAGGAGCAGTACTTC
TRBV7-2	NA	NA	TRBJ2-1	CASSPLFGQTYNEQFF	TGTGCCAGCAGCCCGTTATTTGGACAGACCTACAATGAGCAGTTCTTC
TRBV15	TRBD2	NA	TRBJ2-4	CATGAGGQSIQYF	TGTGCCACCGGAGCGGGGGGGCAAAGCATTCAGTACTTC
TRBV27	NA	NA	TRBJ2-3	CASRLDSGLRTDTQYF	TGTGCCAGCCGCCTCGATAGCGGACTTCGCACAGATACGCAGTATTTT
TRBV4-1	NA	NA	TRBJ1-2	CASSQVGGGKNGYTF	TGCGCCAGCAGCCAAGTGGGGGGAGGGAAAAATGGCTACACCTTC
TRBV4-1	TRBD2	NA	TRBJ2-2	CASSHPASGGAPGELFF	TGCGCCAGCAGCCACCCTGCTAGCGGGGGGGCCCCCGGGGAGCTGTTTTTT
TRBV27	NA	NA	TRBJ2-7	CASSLSDRTYEQYF	TGTGCCAGCAGTCTTTCCGACAGAACCTACGAGCAGTACTTC
TRBV15	NA	NA	TRBJ1-5	CATSRLKGPNQPQHF	TGTGCCACCAGCAGACTTAAAGGCCCCAATCAGCCCCAGCATTTT
TRBV27	TRBD1	NA	TRBJ2-3	CASTPYGQGAPDTQYF	TGTGCCAGCACCCCATACGGACAGGGGGCCCCAGATACGCAGTATTTT
TRBV5-1	NA	NA	TRBJ2-5	CASNTGTYPPQETQYF	TGCGCCAGCAATACCGGGACTTACCCCCCACAAGAGACCCAGTACTTC
TRBV7-9	TRBD1	NA	TRBJ1-1	CASSGSRQGAWVNTEAFF	TGTGCCAGCAGCGGAAGCCGTCAGGGGGCGTGGGTGAACACTGAAGCTTTCTTT
TRBV6-5	TRBD2	NA	TRBJ2-1	CASSYGLAGEGEQFF	TGTGCCAGCAGTTACGGGCTAGCGGGAGAGGGTGAGCAGTTCTTC
TRBV4-2	TRBD2	NA	TRBJ2-7	CASSQLAGGASYEQYF	TGTGCCAGCAGCCAGCTAGCGGGGGGTGCCTCCTACGAGCAGTACTTC
TRBV9	TRBD1	NA	TRBJ1-2	CASSGQGYSGYTF	TGTGCCAGCAGCGGACAGGGTTACAGTGGCTACACCTTC
TRBV7-2	NA	NA	TRBJ2-1	CASSSPTWSQQFF	TGTGCCAGCAGCTCGCCCACCTGGTCTCAGCAGTTCTTC
TRBV7-9	TRBD2	once	TRBJ2-5	CASSLLTSGRETQYF	TGTGCCAGCAGCTTGCTGACTAGCGGGAGGGAGACCCAGTACTTC
TRBV11-2	NA	NA	TRBJ2-7	CASSLPSALSYEQYF	TGTGCCAGCAGCCTTCCTAGCGCGCTCTCCTACGAGCAGTACTTC
TRBV7-9	TRBD2	NA	TRBJ2-1	CASSLERGFYNEQFF	TGTGCCAGCAGCTTAGAGCGGGGGTTCTACAATGAGCAGTTCTTC
TRBV2	NA	once	TRBJ2-1	CASSEPVIGNEQFF	TGTGCCAGCAGTGAACCGGTTATAGGCAATGAGCAGTTCTTC
TRBV11-2	TRBD2	NA	TRBJ2-7	CASSLLAGGLYEQYF	TGTGCCAGCAGCTTGTTAGCGGGGGGGCTGTACGAGCAGTACTTC
TRBV5-1	TRBD2	NA	TRBJ2-5	CASSWTSGPQETQYF	TGCGCCAGCAGCTGGACTAGCGGGCCCCAAGAGACCCAGTACTTC
TRBV27	NA	NA	TRBJ1-2	CASGLSYGYTF	TGTGCCAGCGGTCTTTCCTATGGCTACACCTTC
TRBV6-1	NA	NA	TRBJ2-3	CASSEWGLEGTDTQYF	TGTGCCAGCAGTGAATGGGGACTCGAGGGAACAGATACGCAGTATTTT
TRBV11-2	TRBD2	NA	TRBJ2-2	CASSSSGRAYTGELFF	TGTGCCAGCAGCTCTAGCGGGAGGGCGTACACCGGGGAGCTGTTTTTT
TRBV7-9	NA	once	TRBJ2-7	CASSLGSGTHYEQYF	TGTGCCAGCAGCTTAGGGTCAGGGACTCACTACGAGCAGTACTTC
TRBV7-2	TRBD1	once	TRBJ1-6	CASSDGTGRQSPLHF	TGTGCCAGCAGCGACGGGACAGGGCGGCAATCACCCCTCCACTTT
TRBV5-6	NA	NA	TRBJ2-7	CASSLKTPAEQYF	TGTGCCAGCAGCTTGAAGACTCCGGCCGAGCAGTACTTC
TRBV28	TRBD1	NA	TRBJ2-7	CASRTRTGDSYEQYF	TGTGCCAGCAGGACCCGCACAGGGGACTCCTACGAGCAGTACTTC
TRBV6-7	NA	NA	TRBJ1-4	CASRTALNKGQANEKLFF	TGTGCCAGCAGGACAGCCCTTAATAAGGGCCAAGCTAATGAAAAACTGTTTTTT
TRBV5-1	NA	NA	TRBJ2-7	CASSEGIHYEQYF	TGCGCCAGCAGTGAGGGGATCCACTACGAGCAGTACTTC
TRBV19	NA	NA	TRBJ2-1	CASSPTGLINEQFF	TGTGCCAGTAGTCCTACGGGACTGATCAATGAGCAGTTCTTC
TRBV4-2	NA	NA	TRBJ1-5	CASSQDEQGDQPQHF	TGTGCCAGCAGCCAAGACGAACAAGGGGATCAGCCCCAGCATTTT
TRBV5-1	TRBD1	NA	TRBJ1-6	CASSLVDREEAPLHF	TGCGCCAGCAGCTTGGTGGACAGGGAGGAAGCACCCCTCCACTTT
TRBV5-6	TRBD1	NA	TRBJ2-7	CASSLRGHYEQYF	TGTGCCAGCAGCTTAAGGGGGCACTACGAGCAGTACTTC
TRBV6-1	NA	NA	TRBJ2-3	CASSEGDTDTQYF	TGTGCCAGCAGTGAGGGGGATACAGATACGCAGTATTTT
TRBV4-1	NA	NA	TRBJ2-3	CASSQAGTDTQYF	TGCGCCAGCAGCCAAGCTGGGACAGATACGCAGTATTTT